The 25 T cell receptor beta chains in this list originate from one sample, sequenced in a study of blood T cell repertoires in COVID-19. Here immunoSEQ multiplex PCR was the method, and the copy in TCRdb shows in-frame clones only, minus some. The sample consists of 80,000 to 100,000 clones, about 80% of them appearing once. Sequenced sample: peripheral blood. These receptors came from a human donor in a cohort sampled during active COVID-19.

V and J are TRBV28 and TRBJ2-7, with TRBD2 matching 11 bases. The J segment lost 5 bases and the V segment lost 7 bases, leaving 10 bases of the junction unmatched. The CDR3 runs 15 residues. Germline CDR1 reads MDHEN; CDR2 reads SYDVKM. CDR3: CASTPGTSGRDEQYF. CDR3 nucleotides: TGTGCCAGCACCCCTGGGACTAGCGGACGAGACGAGCAGTACTTC.

The rearrangement links TRBV15 to TRBJ1-5; D is perhaps TRBD1 (5 bases). This CDR3 has 16 amino acids. Trimming removed 5 bases at V and 0 bases at J, with 14 bases between. Germline lookup yields CDR1 LNHNV and CDR2 YYDKDF (reference sequence). The CDR3 nucleotides are TGTGCCACCAGCGGCAGGGCTAGTAATAGCAATCAGCCCCAGCATTTT. Protein product: CATSGRASNSNQPQHF.

In this sample, this clone turned up a few times. The rearrangement joins TRBV18 to TRBJ2-1; 14 positions agree with TRBD2. CDR1 is KGHSH, CDR2 LQKENI, per germline. J gave up 8 bases and V 3 bases, and 6 bases lay outside the gene matches. The CDR3 has 16 residues. This CDR3 is CASSPGGTSGSDEQFF. CDR3 coding DNA: TGTGCCAGCTCACCGGGGGGGACTAGCGGGAGTGATGAGCAGTTCTTC. The entire variable domain, with the rest obtained from reference TRBV18 and TRBJ2-1, is as follows: NAGVMQNPRHLVRRRGQEARLRCSPMKGHSHVYWYRQLPEEGLKFMVYLQKENIIDESGMPKERFSAEFPKEGPSILRIQQVVRGDSAAYFCASSPGGTSGSDEQFFGPGTRLTVL.

CDR3 protein: CASITDRGSEKLFF. CDR3 bases: TGTGCCAGCATTACGGACAGGGGGAGTGAAAAACTGTTTTTT. V and J are TRBV2 and TRBJ1-4; 10 bases line up with TRBD1. Germline CDR1 is SNHLY and CDR2 is FYNNEI. The V and J ends lost 7 bases and 7 bases, in that order; junction bases with no gene match: 6. The CDR3 consists of 14 residues.

This rearrangement joins TRBV27 to TRBJ1-2; 7 positions agree with TRBD1. J lost 8 bases, V lost 5 bases, and 11 bases had no gene match. The CDR3 runs to 14 residues. Germline V lookup: CDR1 MNHEY, CDR2 SMNVEV (reference sequence). The CDR3 loop is CASSPNQGGEGYTF. The CDR3 DNA is TGTGCCAGCAGTCCTAACCAGGGGGGTGAAGGCTACACCTTC.

This chain links TRBV5-1 with TRBJ1-4; no definite D call. Germline CDR1 reads SGHRS; CDR2 reads YFSETQ. Trimming shortened V by 7 bases and J by 0 bases, and 7 bases separated the two germline ends. The CDR3 totals 13 residues. The CDR3 DNA sequence: TGCGCCAGCCGGAGGGCAACTAATGAAAAACTGTTTTTT. Translated: CASRRATNEKLFF.

V and J are TRBV5-4 and TRBJ2-1, with 9 bases fitting TRBD1. CDR1 is SGHNT, CDR2 YYREEE, per germline (reference sequence). The CDR3 has 15 residues. The junction had 2 bases not matched to a gene; V was cut back by 2 bases and J by 2 bases. CDR3 loop: CASSFGTGTYNEQFF. The DNA of the CDR3 is TGTGCCAGCAGCTTTGGGACAGGGACCTACAATGAGCAGTTCTTC.

The genes are TRBV24-1 and TRBJ2-7; D may be TRBD1 (6 bases). Trimming removed 3 bases at V and 6 bases at J, with 11 bases between. Germline CDR1 is KGHDR and CDR2 is SFDVKD. The CDR3 covers 13 residues. The CDR3 nucleotides read TGTGCCACCAGTGATAGGGTAGGGGGCGAGCAGTACTTC. This sequence encodes CATSDRVGGEQYF.

The V gene is TRBV3-1 (or the pseudogene TRBV3-2), the J gene TRBJ1-3; unclear D gene. Germline V CDR1 and CDR2: LGHDT, YNNKEL (reference sequence). CDR3 length: 15 residues. V lost 2 bases and J lost 0, with 8 bases in between. This CDR3 is CASSQNTVSGNTIYF. The CDR3 DNA reads TGTGCCAGCAGCCAAAATACAGTCTCTGGAAACACCATATATTTT.

The chain couples TRBV2 to TRBJ2-7, with 14 positions matching TRBD2. V lost 6 bases and J lost 4; bases outside the gene matches: 2. Germline V lookup: CDR1 SNHLY, CDR2 FYNNEI. The CDR3 runs to 14 residues. The CDR3 protein is CASSRLAGGYEQYF. As DNA, the CDR3 is TGTGCCAGCAGCCGACTAGCGGGAGGGTACGAGCAGTACTTC.

This clone was seen once. Written as DNA, the CDR3 is TGTGCCACCAGTGATTCCCTTACCTACGAGCAGTACTTC. Translating gives CATSDSLTYEQYF. The rearrangement links TRBV24-1 to TRBJ2-7; D ambiguous. The CDR3 is 13 residues long. The V end was cut by 2 bases, the J end by 2 bases, with 6 bases between. Germline CDR1 and CDR2: KGHDR and SFDVKD.

The rearrangement uses TRBV29-1 and TRBJ1-1, with D unclear. Deletions cut 8 bases from V and 1 base from J, with 23 bases between. Germline V lookup: CDR1 SQVTM, CDR2 ANQGSEA. This CDR3 has 16 amino acids. The DNA for the CDR3 is TGCAGCATCCTTGGCCTGCTTCCCCCAGAGAACACTGAAGCTTTCTTT. Its protein product is CSILGLLPPENTEAFF.

The chain links TRBV6-5 to TRBJ1-2, with D possibly TRBD1 on 5 matching bases. The germline CDR1 and CDR2 sequences are MNHEY and SVGAGI. The CDR3 consists of 13 residues. V was cut by 6 bases and J by 2 bases, with 10 bases left in between. CDR3 in DNA: TGTGCCAGCAGGCGACAGCCAAACTATGGCTACACCTTC. This codes for CASRRQPNYGYTF.

There are many counts of this clone. V usage is TRBV6-5 and J usage is TRBJ2-7, with D unclear. This CDR3 is 14 amino acids long. CDR1 and CDR2 from the germline V gene are MNHEY and SVGAGI. Deletions cut 5 bases from V and 0 bases from J, with 11 bases between. CDR3 loop: CASSPPLSSYEQYF. The CDR3, as DNA: TGTGCCAGCAGTCCCCCCCTCAGCTCCTACGAGCAGTACTTC.

The V call is TRBV29-1, the J call TRBJ1-2, with TRBD1 matching over 7 bases. This CDR3 spans 17 amino acids. The V and J ends lost 6 bases and 0 bases, in that order; junction bases with no gene match: 16. The germline V gene encodes CDR1 SQVTM and CDR2 ANQGSEA. CDR3 protein: CSVHRGQNYVANYGYTF. The CDR3 coding sequence is TGCAGCGTACACAGGGGTCAAAACTACGTAGCTAACTATGGCTACACCTTC.

J is TRBJ2-2 and V is TRBV29-1; D not resolved. Germline lookup yields CDR1 SQVTM and CDR2 ANQGSEA. The CDR3 consists of 14 residues. Trimming pared 4 bases from V and 4 bases from J, leaving 13 bases between. CDR3 amino acids: CSVVMGRSTGELFF. The CDR3 DNA is TGCAGCGTTGTGATGGGTAGGAGCACCGGGGAGCTGTTTTTT.

The chain uses TRBV29-1 and TRBJ2-7; 11 bases are a match to TRBD2. V lost 5 bases and J lost 0; bases outside the gene matches: 3. Germline V lookup: CDR1 SQVTM, CDR2 ANQGSEA. CDR3 length: 14 residues. CDR3 sequence (DNA): TGCAGCGTTCGGGGACTAGCGGACTCCTACGAGCAGTACTTC. It specifies CSVRGLADSYEQYF.

The genes are TRBV19 and TRBJ2-7; D is perhaps TRBD2 (7 bases). This CDR3 has 12 residues. Germline V CDR1 and CDR2: LNHDA, SQIVND (reference sequence). V dropped 9 bases and J dropped 7 bases, with 16 bases sitting between them. The chain's CDR3 is CARRGGTGEQYF. DNA of the CDR3: TGTGCCAGGAGGGGGGGCACGGGTGAGCAGTACTTC. The complete variable domain, with remaining parts taken from reference TRBV19 and TRBJ2-7, reads DGGITQSPKYLFRKEGQNVTLSCEQNLNHDAMYWYRQDPGQGLRLIYYSQIVNDFQKGDIAEGYSVSREKKESFPLTVTSAQKNPTAFYLCARRGGTGEQYFGPGTRLTVT.

This rearrangement joins TRBV7-2 to TRBJ1-1, with 12 bases lining up with TRBD1. The CDR3 has 17 residues. Germline V CDR1 and CDR2: SGHTA, FQGNSA. The trim removed 0 bases at V and 3 bases at J, leaving 5 bases unmatched. The CDR3, as DNA: TGTGCCAGCAGCTTAGCGGGGACAGGGGGCCCCCACACTGAAGCTTTCTTT. This sequence encodes CASSLAGTGGPHTEAFF.

The chain combines TRBV7-9 with TRBJ2-7; D ambiguous. This CDR3 spans 13 amino acids. V lost 3 bases, J lost 1 base, and 7 bases lay in between. CDR1 is SEHNR and CDR2 is FQNEAQ in the germline V gene (reference sequence). The CDR3: CASSLAASYEQYF. CDR3 DNA: TGTGCCAGCAGCTTGGCAGCGTCCTACGAGCAGTACTTC.

V usage is TRBV6-5 and J usage is TRBJ2-3, with TRBD1 matching 9 bases. Trimming took 6 bases from V and 1 from J; bases not matched to a gene: 2. In germline, CDR1 is MNHEY, CDR2 SVGAGI. The CDR3 contains 14 residues. CDR3 sequence: CASRRDRGTDTQYF. The CDR3 DNA sequence: TGTGCCAGCAGACGGGACAGGGGCACAGATACGCAGTATTTT.

This clone was observed a few times. The genes are TRBV5-1 and TRBJ1-2; 7 positions agree with TRBD1. The CDR3 is 14 residues long. J was trimmed by 7 bases and V by 0 bases; bases with no gene match: 6. Germline-derived CDR1 and CDR2 are SGHRS and YFSETQ. This CDR3 reads CASSLDRGTGGYTF. CDR3 sequence (DNA): TGCGCCAGCAGCTTGGACAGGGGAACGGGTGGCTACACCTTC.

V and J are TRBV24-1 and TRBJ1-2, with D tentatively TRBD1 (5 bases). CDR1 and CDR2 from the germline V gene are KGHDR and SFDVKD. The CDR3 has 14 amino acids. The V end lost 1 base, the J end lost 8 bases, and 13 bases lay between the germline ends. CDR3 region: CATSDFRQGGGYTF. The DNA of the CDR3 is TGTGCCACCAGTGATTTTCGTCAGGGTGGCGGCTACACCTTC.

The V call is TRBV2, the J call TRBJ2-3, with TRBD2 identical over 11 bases. V shed 6 bases, J shed 5 bases, and the junction held 10 bases outside the gene matches. CDR3 size: 16 residues. The germline V gene encodes CDR1 SNHLY and CDR2 FYNNEI. The CDR3 sequence is CASRAPGLAERDTQYF. CDR3 sequence (DNA): TGTGCCAGCAGGGCTCCGGGACTAGCGGAGAGAGATACGCAGTATTTT.

The V call is TRBV11-2, the J call TRBJ2-1; 8 bases line up with TRBD2. CDR1 and CDR2 from the germline V gene are SGHAT and FQNNGV. Losses at the gene ends were 7 bases for V and 7 bases for J; bases not matched to a gene: 15. This CDR3 is built from 16 residues. The chain's CDR3 is CASKSAGGYGINEQFF. CDR3 coding DNA: TGTGCCAGCAAGTCGGCGGGAGGTTACGGTATTAATGAGCAGTTCTTC.